Listed here are 15 T cell receptor beta chains from one sample, sequenced in a study of blood T cells in healthy people across ages. Sample-barcoded 5' priming and a J-beta primer mix drove a second PCR of roughly 6 to 12 cycles. From the 5' RACE reads, TCRdb called clonotypes with MiXCR, one entry per CDR3 protein. This table holds roughly 2 million distinct CDR3 sequences, around 50% found once. The sample consisted of blood. The receptors originated from a middle-aged woman in good health.

V usage is TRBV5-1 and J usage is TRBJ1-4, with D possibly matching TRBD1 (5 bases). This CDR3 spans 15 amino acids. V was trimmed by 5 bases and J by 8 bases, leaving 19 bases between them. Germline V gene lookup returns CDR1 SGHRS and CDR2 YFSETQ. The CDR3 nucleotides are TGCGCCAGCAGTCGGGACGGACGAGATTTGGAAAAACTGTTTTTT. This codes for CASSRDGRDLEKLFF.

This sequence joins TRBV4-2 and TRBJ2-3; D remains ambiguous. The CDR3 consists of 15 residues. Deletions cut 2 bases from V and 1 base from J, with 10 bases between. Germline assignment: CDR1 LGHNA and CDR2 YNFKEQ. The chain's CDR3 is CASSQLKGRTDTQYF. Written as DNA, the CDR3 is TGTGCCAGCAGCCAATTGAAAGGACGCACAGATACGCAGTATTTT.

This chain links TRBV20-1 with TRBJ1-2, with D perhaps TRBD1 (6 bases). The V end was cut by 3 bases, the J end by 7 bases, with 21 bases between. CDR3 length: 15 residues. The germline V gene has CDR1 DFQATT and CDR2 SNEGSKA (reference sequence). The CDR3, as DNA: TGCAGTGCTAGTCGAAAAGATCAGGGGTTAAGTGGCTACACCTTC. It yields the protein CSASRKDQGLSGYTF.

In this sample, this clonotype turned up a few times. The chain has TRBV5-5 and TRBJ1-2; D is ambiguous. This CDR3 region has 14 residues. V dropped 3 bases and J dropped 1 base, with 10 bases sitting between them. Germline loops: CDR1 SGHKS, CDR2 YYEKEE (reference sequence). The CDR3 sequence: CASSSAAGNYGYTF. The DNA for the CDR3 is TGTGCCAGCAGCTCCGCGGCGGGTAACTATGGCTACACCTTC.

The rearrangement uses TRBV11-2 and TRBJ1-1; D call uncertain. Trimming pared 3 bases from V and 6 bases from J, leaving 8 bases between. The CDR3 length is 12 residues. CDR1 SGHAT and CDR2 FQNNGV come from the germline V gene. The CDR3 sequence: CASSFDPAEAFF. As DNA, the CDR3 is TGTGCCAGCAGCTTTGACCCCGCTGAAGCTTTCTTT.

V is TRBV13 and J is TRBJ2-7; maybe TRBD1 (6 bases). Trimming left V 4 bases short and J 3 bases short, with 16 bases between. Germline V CDR1 and CDR2: PRHDT, FYEKMQ (reference sequence). This CDR3 region has 15 residues. The CDR3 DNA follows: TGTGCCAGCAGCTCCCGCAGGGGATCGGGCTACGAGCAGTACTTC. Its translation is CASSSRRGSGYEQYF.

The chain carries TRBV29-1 and TRBJ2-3; either TRBD1 or TRBD2 may fit D (5 bases each). The CDR3 has 12 amino acids. The germline gives CDR1 SQVTM, CDR2 ANQGSEA. The V end lost 8 bases, the J end lost 9 bases, and 18 bases lay between the germline ends. CDR3 region: CSPRGAGETQYF. CDR3 DNA sequence: TGCAGCCCACGAGGGGCTGGAGAGACGCAGTATTTT.

The CDR3 DNA reads as TGTGCCAACAGACTATCAGACGGTTCGACCCAGTACTTC. This translates into CANRLSDGSTQYF. This chain joins TRBV2 and TRBJ2-5; TRBD2 is a possible D gene (5 bases). Trimming took off 10 bases at V and 7 bases at J, with 19 bases between the two ends. CDR1 and CDR2 (germline): SNHLY, FYNNEI. The CDR3 totals 13 residues.

The genes are TRBV28 and TRBJ2-1, with D perhaps matching TRBD1 (7 bases). Trimming removed 2 bases from V and 9 bases from J, with 20 bases in between. The CDR3 totals 16 residues. Germline loops: CDR1 MDHEN, CDR2 SYDVKM. The CDR3 DNA is TGTGCCAGCAGTTTAGGCGCGGAGGGGGCCCGCGGTGAGCAGTTCTTC. Translated: CASSLGAEGARGEQFF.

This chain joins TRBV6-2 or TRBV6-3 and TRBJ2-5; either TRBD1 or TRBD2 may fit D (5 bases each). The J call may be incorrect, as the DNA end agrees better with TRBJ2-7. The CDR3 has 15 amino acids. The germline CDR1 and CDR2 sequences are MNHEY and SVGEGT. The chain's CDR3 is CASGPGARDLHEQYF. The DNA of the CDR3 is TGTGCCAGCGGCCCTGGGGCACGGGACCTCCACGAGCAGTACTTC.

This clonotype was seen more than once but under ten times. The chain uses TRBV2 and TRBJ2-1, with 7 bases that match TRBD1. This CDR3 has 14 residues. The trim removed 4 bases at V and 4 bases at J, leaving 4 bases unmatched. Germline V gene sequence: CDR1 SNHLY, CDR2 FYNNEI. The CDR3 DNA reads as TGTGCCAGCAGTGTGGGGACAGATTACAATGAGCAGTTCTTC. It codes for CASSVGTDYNEQFF. The full variable domain, completed using reference TRBV2 and TRBJ2-1, is EPEVTQTPSHQVTQMGQEVILRCVPISNHLYFYWYRQILGQKVEFLVSFYNNEISEKSEIFDDQFSVERPDGSNFTLKIRSTKLEDSAMYFCASSVGTDYNEQFFGPGTRLTVL.

This clonotype came up once. This sequence joins TRBV11-3 and TRBJ2-1, with unresolved D. V dropped 5 bases and J dropped 13 bases, with 12 bases sitting between them. Germline V gene data show CDR1 as SGHNT and CDR2 as YENEEA. The CDR3 is 11 amino acids. Here the CDR3 DNA reads TGTGCCAGCAGCCTCGGAAGGGCCCAGTTCTTC. It encodes CASSLGRAQFF.

This chain connects TRBV6-5 to TRBJ1-2; 10 bases line up with TRBD1. The CDR3 is 14 amino acids. Losses at the gene ends were 7 bases for V and 7 bases for J; bases not matched to a gene: 9. Per germline, CDR1 MNHEY and CDR2 SVGAGI. The DNA of the CDR3 is TGTGCCAGCACCCCTTTGGACAGGGGGGGTGGCTACACCTTC. Amino acids: CASTPLDRGGGYTF.

The V call is TRBV27, the J call TRBJ2-7; D perhaps matches TRBD2 (5 bases). The V gene's germline CDR1 is MNHEY and CDR2 SMNVEV (reference sequence). This CDR3 spans 15 amino acids. V was trimmed by 6 bases and J by 0 bases, leaving 15 bases between them. CDR3 coding DNA: TGTGCCAGCAGGTTGACGGAGGCCCCCTCCTACGAGCAGTACTTC. Translated, it gives CASRLTEAPSYEQYF.

The chain joins TRBV4-1 to TRBJ2-3; D is undetermined. Germline CDR1 reads MGHRA; CDR2 reads YSYEKL. CDR3 size: 13 residues. V lost 1 base and J 6 bases, leaving 8 bases between the germline ends. DNA for the CDR3: TGCGCCAGCAGCCAAGGCTACCGGGATACGCAGTATTTT. This encodes CASSQGYRDTQYF.